This T cell receptor beta chain came from a study of response to subunit inactivated influenza vaccine. Study results and limitations: Authors proposed each seasonal influenza vaccination draws in few new T cells.

The table lists this clonotype with a few counts. The antigen remains undetermined. TCRdb independently ran MiXCR on the RT-PCR reads; one entry per CDR3 protein. The table shows fewer than 650,000 distinct CDR3 sequences, with approximately 12% occurring only once. Between the trimmed V and J ends, which lost 0 bases and 8 bases, there was a span of 10 bases. The germline V gene encodes CDR1 KGHSH and CDR2 LQKENI. This CDR3 is built from 14 residues. This receptor was identified in a man in his forties or fifties who received an inactivated influenza vaccine. This sequence joins TRBV18 and TRBJ1-4, with unresolved D. Sequenced here: PBMCs from blood, sampled around seven weeks after vaccination. The CDR3 DNA follows: TGTGCCAGCTCACCACCCAGGCCGGGGGAAAAACTGTTTTTT. Its protein is CASSPPRPGEKLFF. Full variable domain (remainder filled in from reference TRBV18 and TRBJ1-4): NAGVMQNPRHLVRRRGQEARLRCSPMKGHSHVYWYRQLPEEGLKFMVYLQKENIIDESGMPKERFSAEFPKEGPSILRIQQVVRGDSAAYFCASSPPRPGEKLFFGSGTQLSVL.